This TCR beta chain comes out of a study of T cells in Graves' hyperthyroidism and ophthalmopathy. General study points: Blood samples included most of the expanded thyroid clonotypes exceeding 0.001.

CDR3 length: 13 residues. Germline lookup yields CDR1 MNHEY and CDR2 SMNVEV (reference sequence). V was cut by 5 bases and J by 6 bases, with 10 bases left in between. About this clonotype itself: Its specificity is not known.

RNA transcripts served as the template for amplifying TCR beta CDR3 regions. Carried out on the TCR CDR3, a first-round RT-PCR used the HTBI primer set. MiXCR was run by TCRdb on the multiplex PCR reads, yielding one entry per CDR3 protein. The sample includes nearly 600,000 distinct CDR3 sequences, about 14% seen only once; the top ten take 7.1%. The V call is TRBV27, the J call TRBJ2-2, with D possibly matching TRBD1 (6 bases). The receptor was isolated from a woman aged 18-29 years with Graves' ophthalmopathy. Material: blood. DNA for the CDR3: TGTGCCAGCAGTGCCACAGGGCCCGGGGAGCTGTTTTTT. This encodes CASSATGPGELFF.